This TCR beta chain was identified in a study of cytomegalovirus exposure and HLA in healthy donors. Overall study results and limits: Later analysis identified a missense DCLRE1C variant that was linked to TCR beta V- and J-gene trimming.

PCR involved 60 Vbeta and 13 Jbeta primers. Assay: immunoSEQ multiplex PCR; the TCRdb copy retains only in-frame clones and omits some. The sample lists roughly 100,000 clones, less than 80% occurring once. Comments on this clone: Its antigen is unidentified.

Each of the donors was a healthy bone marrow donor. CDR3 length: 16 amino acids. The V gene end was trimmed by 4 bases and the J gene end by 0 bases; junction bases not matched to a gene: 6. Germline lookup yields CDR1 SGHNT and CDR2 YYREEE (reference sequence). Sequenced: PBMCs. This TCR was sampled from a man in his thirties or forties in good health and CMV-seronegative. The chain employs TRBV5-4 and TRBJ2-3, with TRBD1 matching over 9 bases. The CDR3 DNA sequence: TGTGCCAGCAGCGCAGAACAGGGGGCCAGCACAGATACGCAGTATTTT. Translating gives CASSAEQGASTDTQYF.